These 23 T cell receptor beta chains originate from one sample sequenced in a study of cytomegalovirus exposure and HLA in healthy donors. 60 Vbeta and 13 Jbeta primers were used in PCR. Produced via immunoSEQ multiplex PCR; TCRdb's table is partial and in-frame only. The table records under 130,000 clones, 69% of them present only once. Sequencing used PBMCs. The receptors here all came from a young man in good health and CMV-seronegative.

Points on this clone: One junction end does not reproduce the germline sequence, and a read error may be involved. This chain links TRBV28 with TRBJ1-2; 9 positions match TRBD1. There are 15 residues in the CDR3. Looked up from germline, CDR1 is MDHEN and CDR2 is SYDVKM. The CDR3 loop is CASSPQGARGYGHTF. The CDR3 nucleotides are TGTGCCAGCAGTCCACAGGGGGCGCGGGGATATGGCCACACCTTC.

The genes are TRBV28 and TRBJ1-2, with 9 bases that match TRBD1. CDR3 size: 15 residues. Per the germline V gene, CDR1 is MDHEN and CDR2 is SYDVKM. The V segment lost 7 bases and the J segment 4 bases; nucleotides outside the gene matches: 10. This CDR3 reads CASTIGGTGTYGYTF. The CDR3 DNA sequence: TGTGCCAGCACTATAGGGGGGACAGGGACCTATGGCTACACCTTC.

The chain links TRBV19 to TRBJ2-1; TRBD2 aligns across 9 bases. The CDR3 runs 16 residues. Germline-derived CDR1 and CDR2 are LNHDA and SQIVND (reference sequence). The J segment lost 6 bases and the V segment lost 6 bases, leaving 12 bases of the junction unmatched. CDR3 loop: CASRHTTSGAVNEQFF. The CDR3 coding sequence is TGTGCCAGTAGACACACGACTAGCGGAGCAGTCAATGAGCAGTTCTTC.

J is TRBJ1-4 and V is TRBV4-3; D not certain. The CDR3 extends over 14 amino acids. V gave up 1 base and J gave up 6 bases, with 9 bases separating them. The germline V gene has CDR1 LGHNA and CDR2 YSLEER. CDR3 in DNA: TGCGCCAGCAGCCAAGGACTTCGAGATGAAAAACTGTTTTTT. It encodes CASSQGLRDEKLFF.

The rearrangement uses TRBV11-3 and TRBJ2-6; D gene uncertain. Germline assignment: CDR1 SGHNT and CDR2 YENEEA. Deletions cut 0 bases from V and 8 bases from J, with 11 bases between. The CDR3 runs 15 residues. CDR3 in amino acids: CASSLEGRRTNVLTF. CDR3 in DNA: TGTGCCAGCAGCTTAGAAGGTAGGAGAACCAACGTCCTGACTTTC.

This clone has a handful of counts. This chain joins TRBV11-2 and TRBJ2-5; D might be TRBD1 (6 bases). CDR1 is SGHAT and CDR2 is FQNNGV in the germline V gene. V was trimmed by 1 base and J by 4 bases, leaving 13 bases between them. The CDR3 extends over 15 amino acids. CDR3 nucleotides: TGTGCCAGCAGCTTAGGACAGGTTTGGGGAGAGACCCAGTACTTC. The encoded protein is CASSLGQVWGETQYF.

For the CDR3, the DNA is TGTGCCAGCAGTGAGGGACAGGGGTTTACTCGGGAGTGGTGGAATGAGCAGTTCTTC. This translates into CASSEGQGFTREWWNEQFF. The chain employs TRBV2 and TRBJ2-1; the match to TRBD1 covers 10 bases. In germline, CDR1 is SNHLY, CDR2 FYNNEI. This CDR3 is 19 amino acids long. The V gene end was trimmed by 3 bases and the J gene end by 7 bases; junction bases not matched to a gene: 18.

This chain connects TRBV11-2 to TRBJ2-1; D is perhaps TRBD2 (6 bases). With 5 bases removed from V and 8 bases from J, the gap between germline ends came to 10 bases. The CDR3 contains 12 residues. Germline CDR1 reads SGHAT; CDR2 reads FQNNGV. CDR3 sequence: CASSGRLDEQFF. CDR3 in DNA: TGTGCCAGCAGCGGACGACTAGATGAGCAGTTCTTC.

The rearrangement joins TRBV2 to TRBJ2-2; 7 bases are shared with TRBD1. Germline CDR1 SNHLY, CDR2 FYNNEI. V lost 6 bases and J lost 5; bases outside the gene matches: 3. The CDR3 loop spans 13 amino acids. CDR3 sequence: CASRGGGTGELFF. The CDR3 DNA is TGTGCCAGCAGAGGGGGCGGGACCGGGGAGCTGTTTTTT.

This CDR3 is CASSERGIYSNQPQHF. The CDR3 DNA reads TGTGCCAGCAGTGAACGCGGGATTTATAGCAATCAGCCCCAGCATTTT. The chain uses TRBV6-1 and TRBJ1-5, with D unresolved. Trimming left V 2 bases short and J 0 bases short, with 11 bases between. The CDR3 covers 16 residues. Looked up from germline, CDR1 is MNHNS and CDR2 is SASEGT.

The chain combines TRBV2 with TRBJ1-1; no clear D. Germline CDR1 reads SNHLY; CDR2 reads FYNNEI. The CDR3 sequence is 14 residues long. The V end was cut by 5 bases, the J end by 3 bases, with 13 bases between. In nucleotides, the CDR3 is TGTGCCAGCAGTTCGAACCCCGGGGACACTGAAGCTTTCTTT. Translating it yields CASSSNPGDTEAFF.

This chain uses TRBV27 with TRBJ2-2; 7 nucleotides line up with TRBD2. This CDR3 is 15 amino acids long. V was pared by 4 bases and J by 5 bases, with 7 bases of the junction left unmatched. CDR1 and CDR2 (germline): MNHEY, SMNVEV (reference sequence). The DNA for the CDR3 is TGTGCCAGCAGTTACCGCGGGAGAGATACCGGGGAGCTGTTTTTT. This gives the protein CASSYRGRDTGELFF.

In regard to this clone: Relative to the germline gene, one junction end is altered; a read error may explain this. Other DNA sequences from this sample encode an identical CDR3 as well. The V and J genes are TRBV7-2 and TRBJ1-1; no clear D. The length of the CDR3 is 14 residues. CDR1 SGHTA and CDR2 FQGNSA come from the germline V gene. For the CDR3, the DNA is TGTGCCAGCAGGGAGATGCTAGCGGGCACTGAAGCCTTCTTT. Protein sequence: CASREMLAGTEAFF.

This clone was seen more than once but under ten times. This sequence joins TRBV7-9 and TRBJ2-2; possibly TRBD1 for D (6 bases). In germline, CDR1 is SEHNR, CDR2 FQNEAQ (reference sequence). The V end lost 6 bases, the J end lost 3 bases, and 11 bases lay between the germline ends. The CDR3 is 14 residues long. CDR3 DNA sequence: TGTGCCAGCAGTCCGACAGGAGACACCGGGGAGCTGTTTTTT. It codes for CASSPTGDTGELFF.

The chain links TRBV15 to TRBJ2-1; 11 bases map to TRBD2. Germline lookup yields CDR1 LNHNV and CDR2 YYDKDF (reference sequence). This CDR3 has 17 residues. J was trimmed by 0 bases and V by 6 bases; bases with no gene match: 7. The CDR3 spells CATSGTSGRSSYNEQFF. DNA for the CDR3: TGTGCCACCAGTGGGACTAGCGGTCGGAGCTCCTACAATGAGCAGTTCTTC.

This clone was seen a handful of times. The CDR3, as DNA: TGTGCCAGTACTAGCGGGACGACGAGCTCCTACAATGAGCAGTTCTTC. This encodes CASTSGTTSSYNEQFF. This chain joins TRBV19 and TRBJ2-1, with 9 bases lining up with TRBD2. CDR3 length: 16 amino acids. J gave up 0 bases and V 7 bases, and 7 bases lay outside the gene matches. The germline gives CDR1 LNHDA, CDR2 SQIVND (reference sequence). The variable domain in full, with the rest retrieved from reference TRBV19 and TRBJ2-1, is DGGITQSPKYLFRKEGQNVTLSCEQNLNHDAMYWYRQDPGQGLRLIYYSQIVNDFQKGDIAEGYSVSREKKESFPLTVTSAQKNPTAFYLCASTSGTTSSYNEQFFGPGTRLTVL.

The table lists this clone with a few counts. This rearrangement joins TRBV11-2 to TRBJ2-7; no firm D call. CDR1 and CDR2 from the germline V gene are SGHAT and FQNNGV. The length of the CDR3 is 13 residues. V lost 5 bases, J lost 6 bases, and 14 bases lay in between. The CDR3 DNA follows: TGTGCCAGCAGCCTCATTCAGGTGGGCGAGCAGTACTTC. It translates to CASSLIQVGEQYF.

This chain connects TRBV4-2 to TRBJ1-1; D unresolved. The CDR3 covers 14 residues. V dropped 3 bases and J dropped 5 bases, with 13 bases sitting between them. The germline V gene encodes CDR1 LGHNA and CDR2 YNFKEQ. CDR3 DNA: TGTGCCAGCAGCCATGGCTTAGAGGTTACTGAAGCTTTCTTT. Translation: CASSHGLEVTEAFF.

The chain employs TRBV7-8 and TRBJ2-7, with 7 bases identical to TRBD2. V shed 5 bases, J shed 7 bases, and the junction held 11 bases outside the gene matches. The CDR3 length is 14 residues. The germline gives CDR1 SGHVS, CDR2 FQNEAQ. The CDR3 reads CASSQETKAGEQYF. The CDR3 region has the DNA TGTGCCAGCAGCCAAGAGACAAAAGCGGGGGAGCAGTACTTC. The variable domain in full, completed from reference TRBV7-8 and TRBJ2-7, reads GAGVSQSPRYKVAKRGQDVALRCDPISGHVSLFWYQQALGQGPEFLTYFQNEAQLDKSGLPSDRFFAERPEGSVSTLKIQRTQQEDSAVYLCASSQETKAGEQYFGPGTRLTVT.

CDR3 sequence: CASSIGGSKETQYF. CDR3 bases: TGTGCCAGCAGTATCGGGGGGAGTAAAGAGACCCAGTACTTC. The chain is built from TRBV11-2 and TRBJ2-5; 7 positions agree with TRBD2. The CDR3 loop spans 14 amino acids. The germline V gene has CDR1 SGHAT and CDR2 FQNNGV. Trimming took 6 bases from V and 3 from J; bases not matched to a gene: 7.

The chain couples TRBV6-1 to TRBJ1-4; the D is unclear. In germline, CDR1 is MNHNS, CDR2 SASEGT. This CDR3 has 13 residues. Between the trimmed V and J ends, which lost 6 bases and 4 bases, there was a span of 9 bases. DNA of the CDR3: TGTGCCAGCAGCGGGATTCGTAATGAAAAACTGTTTTTT. Protein product: CASSGIRNEKLFF.

This sequence joins TRBV4-3 and TRBJ1-2; D is unclear. This CDR3 has 14 amino acids. Germline values: CDR1 LGHNA, CDR2 YSLEER. V lost 3 bases and J 4 bases, leaving 12 bases between the germline ends. The CDR3 is CASSHAGVSYGYTF. The CDR3 coding sequence is TGCGCCAGCAGCCACGCGGGCGTCTCCTATGGCTACACCTTC.

This clone showed up just once. The chain recombines TRBV6-5 with TRBJ2-1, with a weak D call TRBD1 (6 bases). Between the trimmed V and J ends, which lost 2 bases and 4 bases, there was a span of 12 bases. CDR3 size: 15 residues. Germline V gives CDR1 MNHEY, CDR2 SVGAGI. The CDR3: CASSYPRDTYNEQFF. The DNA for the CDR3 is TGTGCCAGCAGTTACCCCCGGGACACGTACAATGAGCAGTTCTTC.